What follows are 24 T cell receptor beta chains derived from one specimen sequenced in a study of PD-1 blockade in classical Hodgkin lymphoma. Clones were sequenced by immunoSEQ multiplex PCR, and TCRdb holds only the in-frame ones, with some missing. Of about 50,000 clones in the sample, around 76% were seen once. Time point specified: cycle 4 day 1 (C4D1), after 6 weeks of nivolumab. Every single patient, without exception, relapsed after autologous stem cell transplantation, and brentuximab vedotin exposure varied. The sample in question was peripheral blood mononuclear cells (PBMCs), obtained before the fourth cycle of nivolumab. These receptors were obtained from a human donor with classical Hodgkin lymphoma.

This clone was observed a handful of times. The chain joins TRBV19 to TRBJ1-5; no clear D gene. This CDR3 comprises 15 residues. Germline loops: CDR1 LNHDA, CDR2 SQIVND (reference sequence). V lost 7 bases and J 4 bases, leaving 17 bases between the germline ends. In DNA form, the CDR3 reads TGTGCCAGTACGATACTCGGACGGGTTAATCAGCCCCAGCATTTT. This sequence encodes CASTILGRVNQPQHF.

This clone showed up just once. The CDR3 region has the DNA TGTGCCAGCAGTGGCGACAGGATCGCTAATGAAAAACTGTTTTTT. The encoded protein is CASSGDRIANEKLFF. The rearrangement uses TRBV6-5 and TRBJ1-4, with D perhaps TRBD1 (6 bases). Trimming took off 5 bases at V and 3 bases at J, with 13 bases between the two ends. From germline, CDR1 is MNHEY and CDR2 SVGAGI. This CDR3 is 15 amino acids long.

The rearrangement uses TRBV4-1 and TRBJ2-5; D unclear. Germline CDR1 reads MGHRA; CDR2 reads YSYEKL. This CDR3 contains 12 residues. Deletions cut 4 bases from V and 1 base from J, with 4 bases between. The CDR3 region is CASSRGQETQYF. In DNA form, the CDR3 reads TGCGCCAGCAGCCGGGGCCAAGAGACCCAGTACTTC.

This clone was seen a single time. The chain joins TRBV4-1 to TRBJ2-7; D gene uncertain. Germline CDR1 and CDR2: MGHRA and YSYEKL. V lost 0 bases to trimming and J lost 0 bases, with 9 bases between them. The CDR3 length is 15 residues. This CDR3 is CASSQEEVSSYEQYF. CDR3 coding DNA: TGCGCCAGCAGCCAAGAAGAGGTCAGCTCCTACGAGCAGTACTTC.

This clone appeared a few times. This chain joins TRBV30 and TRBJ2-5, with 9 bases aligning to TRBD2. Germline CDR1 and CDR2: GTSNPN and SVGIG (reference sequence). The V segment lost 1 base and the J segment 5 bases; nucleotides outside the gene matches: 8. The CDR3 totals 15 residues. The CDR3 sequence: CAWSEFGLAGETQYF. CDR3 nucleotides: TGTGCCTGGAGTGAATTCGGGCTAGCGGGGGAGACCCAGTACTTC.

The chain recombines TRBV10-1 with TRBJ2-1; D gene unclear. Germline V gene sequence: CDR1 WNHNN, CDR2 SYGVQD (reference sequence). The CDR3 spans 13 residues. The ends were cut back, 6 bases at V and 4 bases at J, with 10 bases in the middle. In nucleotides, the CDR3 is TGCGCCAGCAGCGTTAGTGGGTACAATGAGCAGTTCTTC. It translates to CASSVSGYNEQFF.

The gene calls are TRBV11-2 and TRBJ2-1; possibly TRBD2 for D (5 bases). Trimming stripped 5 bases from V and 8 bases from J, with 25 bases between. This CDR3 is 17 amino acids long. CDR1 is SGHAT and CDR2 is FQNNGV in the germline V gene. This CDR3 is CASSPGQGGVLGDEQFF. The CDR3 region has the DNA TGTGCCAGCAGCCCCGGTCAAGGTGGGGTTCTCGGGGATGAGCAGTTCTTC. Combining the CDR3 with reference TRBV11-2 and TRBJ2-1 gives the whole variable domain EAGVAQSPRYKIIEKRQSVAFWCNPISGHATLYWYQQILGQGPKLLIQFQNNGVVDDSQLPKDRFSAERLKGVDSTLKIQPAKLEDSAVYLCASSPGQGGVLGDEQFFGPGTRLTVL.

This chain uses TRBV7-9 with TRBJ2-7; 8 bases line up with TRBD2. V shed 5 bases, J shed 5 bases, and the junction held 11 bases outside the gene matches. The CDR3 totals 15 residues. Germline CDR1 reads SEHNR; CDR2 reads FQNEAQ (reference sequence). The CDR3 region is CASSMTTSAPHEQYF. For the CDR3, the DNA is TGTGCCAGCAGCATGACGACTAGCGCTCCGCACGAGCAGTACTTC.

The chain is built from TRBV6-6 and TRBJ2-7, with D unclear. Trimming pared 9 bases from V and 3 bases from J, leaving 3 bases between. The germline V gene has CDR1 MNHNY and CDR2 SVGAGI (reference sequence). This CDR3 is built from 9 residues. CDR3 nucleotide sequence: TGTGCCAGTGGCTACGAGCAGTACTTC. This sequence encodes CASGYEQYF.

The chain uses TRBV7-9 and TRBJ2-1; D unresolved. The CDR3 consists of 14 residues. V lost 5 bases, J lost 6 bases, and 14 bases lay in between. Germline loops: CDR1 SEHNR, CDR2 FQNEAQ (reference sequence). The CDR3, as DNA: TGTGCCAGCAGCACCCGCCTCTCGGGCAATGAGCAGTTCTTC. Protein sequence: CASSTRLSGNEQFF.

The chain employs TRBV5-5 and TRBJ2-7; D not resolved. V lost 5 bases, J lost 0 bases, and 9 bases lay in between. CDR3 length: 13 residues. The germline gives CDR1 SGHKS, CDR2 YYEKEE (reference sequence). For the CDR3, the DNA is TGTGCCAGCAGTATCTTTCCCTCCTACGAGCAGTACTTC. Its translation is CASSIFPSYEQYF.

The rearrangement links TRBV7-2 to TRBJ1-4, with D possibly being TRBD1 (6 bases). CDR1 and CDR2 (germline): SGHTA, FQGNSA. V was trimmed by 5 bases and J by 0 bases, leaving 10 bases between them. The CDR3 loop spans 15 amino acids. CDR3: CASSTQGTTNEKLFF. The DNA for the CDR3 is TGTGCCAGCAGCACGCAGGGGACAACTAATGAAAAACTGTTTTTT.

The chain employs TRBV28 and TRBJ2-5; the match to TRBD1 covers 12 bases. The CDR3 spans 16 residues. CDR1 MDHEN and CDR2 SYDVKM come from the germline V gene. V shed 7 bases, J shed 2 bases, and the junction held 8 bases outside the gene matches. The CDR3: CASTPGDRGRQETQYF. The CDR3 bases are TGTGCCAGCACCCCCGGGGACAGGGGGCGGCAAGAGACCCAGTACTTC. The full variable domain, in which reference TRBV28 and TRBJ2-5 provide the parts outside the CDR3, is DVKVTQSSRYLVKRTGEKVFLECVQDMDHENMFWYRQDPGLGLRLIYFSYDVKMKEKGDIPEGYSVSREKKERFSLILESASTNQTSMYLCASTPGDRGRQETQYFGPGTRLLVL.

This chain joins TRBV28 and TRBJ2-1; 9 bases match TRBD2. V dropped 5 bases and J dropped 8; count of bases not matched to a gene: 7. This CDR3 comprises 14 residues. Germline assignment: CDR1 MDHEN and CDR2 SYDVKM. The CDR3 DNA follows: TGTGCCAGCAGTCCGGGACTAGCACTCGATGAGCAGTTCTTC. Translation gives CASSPGLALDEQFF.

This clone appeared a few times. The chain combines TRBV19 with TRBJ2-7; 7 bases map to TRBD1. Germline V CDR1 and CDR2: LNHDA, SQIVND (reference sequence). The V gene end was trimmed by 6 bases and the J gene end by 0 bases; junction bases not matched to a gene: 5. The CDR3 has 14 residues. This chain's CDR3 is CASRKGGSSYEQYF. In DNA, the CDR3 is TGTGCCAGTAGGAAAGGGGGCAGCTCCTACGAGCAGTACTTC.

This CDR3 is CASSFPVGYTF. CDR3 nucleotide sequence: TGTGCCAGCAGCTTTCCCGTTGGCTACACCTTC. The V gene is TRBV7-8, the J gene TRBJ1-2; D uncertain. This CDR3 region has 11 residues. Germline assignment: CDR1 SGHVS and CDR2 FQNEAQ. V was pared by 3 bases and J by 7 bases, with 6 bases between.

The gene calls are TRBV11-2 and TRBJ1-1; D is undetermined. The CDR3 runs 15 residues. Trimming removed 5 bases at V and 1 base at J, with 14 bases between. The germline V gene has CDR1 SGHAT and CDR2 FQNNGV. The CDR3 region is CASSETRGRNTEAFF. CDR3 DNA sequence: TGTGCCAGCAGCGAAACGCGGGGAAGGAACACTGAAGCTTTCTTT.

The chain carries TRBV4-1 and TRBJ1-1; D not certain. The CDR3 is 13 residues long. V dropped 3 bases and J dropped 4 bases, with 9 bases sitting between them. Germline CDR1 reads MGHRA; CDR2 reads YSYEKL. Written as DNA, the CDR3 is TGCGCCAGCAGCCATAGTTTCCCCACTGAAGCTTTCTTT. Translating gives CASSHSFPTEAFF.

The chain carries TRBV11-3 and TRBJ1-1, with D unresolved. CDR1 and CDR2 (germline): SGHNT, YENEEA. The CDR3 is 16 amino acids. The V gene lost 7 bases and the J gene lost 0 bases, with 18 bases spanning the gap. CDR3 loop: CASKSGFVDMNTEAFF. The CDR3 nucleotides are TGTGCCAGCAAAAGTGGATTCGTTGACATGAACACTGAAGCTTTCTTT. Together with reference TRBV11-3 and TRBJ1-1, the CDR3 gives the full variable domain: EAGVVQSPRYKIIEKKQPVAFWCNPISGHNTLYWYLQNLGQGPELLIRYENEEAVDDSQLPKDRFSAERLKGVDSTLKIQPAELGDSAVYLCASKSGFVDMNTEAFFGQGTRLTVV.

The chain uses TRBV28 and TRBJ2-1; 7 bases line up with TRBD2. The CDR3 runs 16 residues. Unmatched junction bases numbered 9, after V lost 6 bases and J lost 1 base. Germline values: CDR1 MDHEN, CDR2 SYDVKM. CDR3 loop: CASREAGRGSYNEQFF. CDR3 bases: TGTGCCAGCAGAGAAGCGGGACGGGGTTCCTACAATGAGCAGTTCTTC. The variable domain in full, completed from reference TRBV28 and TRBJ2-1, reads DVKVTQSSRYLVKRTGEKVFLECVQDMDHENMFWYRQDPGLGLRLIYFSYDVKMKEKGDIPEGYSVSREKKERFSLILESASTNQTSMYLCASREAGRGSYNEQFFGPGTRLTVL.

This chain joins TRBV28 and TRBJ1-4, with D perhaps matching TRBD1 (5 bases). The V end was cut by 10 bases, the J end by 0 bases, with 12 bases between. Germline V gives CDR1 MDHEN, CDR2 SYDVKM. The CDR3 covers 14 residues. The CDR3 coding sequence is TGTGCCACCGACAGCTATACAACTAATGAAAAACTGTTTTTT. Translating it yields CATDSYTTNEKLFF. Complete variable domain (other parts from reference TRBV28 and TRBJ1-4): DVKVTQSSRYLVKRTGEKVFLECVQDMDHENMFWYRQDPGLGLRLIYFSYDVKMKEKGDIPEGYSVSREKKERFSLILESASTNQTSMYLCATDSYTTNEKLFFGSGTQLSVL.

J is TRBJ2-1 and V is TRBV2; TRBD2 aligns across 8 bases. This CDR3 region has 13 residues. With 8 bases clipped from V and 6 bases from J, the junction kept 6 bases outside the gene matches. Germline lookup yields CDR1 SNHLY and CDR2 FYNNEI. The CDR3 nucleotides read TGTGCCAGCCAGCGGGAGAGTGGCAATGAGCAGTTCTTC. Its translation: CASQRESGNEQFF.

The chain couples TRBV5-1 to TRBJ1-1; possible D gene TRBD1, 5 bases. V was cut by 0 bases and J by 4 bases, with 10 bases left in between. CDR1 is SGHRS, CDR2 YFSETQ, per germline. This CDR3 contains 14 residues. CDR3 amino acids: CASSLEAGFTEAFF. The CDR3 nucleotides read TGCGCCAGCAGCTTGGAGGCAGGGTTCACTGAAGCTTTCTTT. The entire variable domain, with the rest obtained from reference TRBV5-1 and TRBJ1-1, is as follows: KAGVTQTPRYLIKTRGQQVTLSCSPISGHRSVSWYQQTPGQGLQFLFEYFSETQRNKGNFPGRFSGRQFSNSRSEMNVSTLELGDSALYLCASSLEAGFTEAFFGQGTRLTVV.

The gene calls are TRBV6-5 and TRBJ2-3; 7 bases are a match to TRBD2. CDR1 MNHEY and CDR2 SVGAGI come from the germline V gene. The CDR3 consists of 14 residues. Trimming cost V 4 bases and J 6 bases; bases outside gene matches: 7. Here the CDR3 reads CASSFGLGTDTQYF. The CDR3, as DNA: TGTGCCAGCAGTTTTGGACTAGGGACCGATACGCAGTATTTT.